The rows below give T cell receptor beta chains drawn from one sample of a study of blood T cell repertoires in COVID-19. Generated by immunoSEQ multiplex PCR, the TCRdb table keeps only in-frame clones and is missing some. The table shows 130,000 or so clones, with about 84% occurring only once. The sequenced sample consisted of peripheral blood. These receptors were taken from an older woman with acute or convalescent COVID-19. The CDR3 runs from the conserved cysteine through the conserved F or W. A D gene is named only where the DNA matches it firmly. Clone size appears in some rows only: once, few, many, or a class for an expanded clone.

v_call,j_call,d_call,clone_size,cdr3_aa,cdr3_nt
TRBV5-1,TRBJ2-2,.,.,CASSTGHQNTGELFF,TGCGCCAGCAGCACTGGACACCAGAACACCGGGGAGCTGTTTTTT
TRBV14,TRBJ1-2,.,many,CASSRGSFYGYTF,TGTGCCAGCAGCCGAGGGTCCTTCTATGGCTACACCTTC
TRBV19,TRBJ1-4,.,.,CASRPQGGFDEKLFF,TGTGCCAGTAGACCCCAAGGGGGTTTTGATGAAAAACTGTTTTTT
TRBV5-1,TRBJ1-6,TRBD1,.,CASSLTGGDPPLHF,TGCGCCAGCAGCTTGACAGGGGGCGATCCACCCCTCCACTTT
TRBV6-1,TRBJ1-2,.,.,CASSEGRGGNYGYTF,TGTGCCAGCAGTGAAGGGAGGGGGGGGAACTATGGCTACACCTTC
TRBV5-5,TRBJ1-5,TRBD1,.,CASSLSPPTGGDQPQHF,TGTGCCAGCAGCTTGTCCCCACCTACAGGGGGCGATCAGCCCCAGCATTTT
TRBV9,TRBJ2-1,.,.,CASSVGLTNEQFF,TGTGCCAGCAGCGTCGGACTAACCAATGAGCAGTTCTTC
TRBV5-1,TRBJ2-3,.,.,CASSPGRGGVTDTQYF,TGCGCCAGCAGCCCGGGTAGAGGAGGGGTCACAGATACGCAGTATTTT
TRBV5-8,TRBJ1-2,TRBD1,few,CASSSLDRGAYGYTF,TGTGCCAGCAGCTCTTTAGACAGGGGCGCATATGGCTACACCTTC
TRBV7-9,TRBJ1-5,.,.,CASSWGHQPQHF,TGTGCCAGCAGCTGGGGGCATCAGCCCCAGCATTTT
TRBV6-5,TRBJ1-1,.,few,CASSYGDIDTEAFF,TGTGCCAGCAGTTATGGGGACATAGACACTGAAGCTTTCTTT
TRBV24-1,TRBJ1-2,TRBD1,.,CATSGLPRTGEGYTF,TGTGCCACCAGTGGTCTCCCCCGGACAGGGGAGGGCTACACCTTC
TRBV5-4,TRBJ2-1,.,few,CASSLAGEGQFF,TGTGCCAGCAGCTTGGCAGGGGAGGGGCAGTTCTTC
TRBV12-3/TRBV12-4,TRBJ1-5,.,once,CASSSVPGAQHF,TGTGCCAGCAGTTCGGTCCCGGGGGCCCAGCATTTT
TRBV5-8,TRBJ1-5,TRBD1,.,CASSYPRDSYQPQHF,TGTGCCAGCAGCTATCCTCGGGACAGTTATCAGCCCCAGCATTTT
TRBV19,TRBJ1-1,TRBD1,once,CASRIKGQTNTEAFF,TGTGCCAGTAGGATAAAGGGACAGACGAACACTGAAGCTTTCTTT